The source of this T cell receptor (beta chain) is a study of somatic mutations in cytotoxic T cells in rheumatoid arthritis. The overall study: Immediately following diagnosis and ahead of any treatment, patient blood (approximately 30 ml EDTA) was drawn.

Both CD4+ and CD8+ cells were separated through positive magnetic bead selection, and their purity was verified using flow cytometry. CDR1 and CDR2 (germline): LNHNV, YYDKDF (reference sequence). The CDR3 sequence is 16 residues long. V dropped 0 bases and J dropped 3 bases, with 14 bases sitting between them. TCRdb keeps only in-frame clones here, not all; method: immunoSEQ multiplex PCR. The sample has approximately 15,000 clones; just under 85% are singletons. The sequenced material came from CD8+ T cells sorted from blood. J is TRBJ1-1 and V is TRBV15; no firm D call. The sequence derives from an adult with rheumatoid arthritis. The CDR3 coding sequence is TGTGCCACCAGCAGAGATTATGGACTCCACTACACTGAAGCTTTCTTT. It codes for CATSRDYGLHYTEAFF.